The source of this TCR beta chain is a study of CD8 T cells in Susac syndrome. General study findings and limits: The study's TCR sequencing and HLA analysis drew on a certain number of individuals. That number was acknowledged as relatively small.

Sequencing of TCR beta was undertaken in CD8+ and CD4+ T cells derived from blood. In contrast to the negatively isolated CD8+ and CD4+ T cells, TEMRA cells were FACS-enriched. Remarks on this clonotype: Its specificity is unknown.

CDR1 is MNHEY and CDR2 is SVGAGI in the germline V gene. The CDR3 is made up of 14 amino acids. Trimming shortened V by 0 bases and J by 9 bases, and 12 bases separated the two germline ends. Random hexamers served to reverse transcribe about 0.45 to 1 ug RNA. Across 54 Vbeta and 13 Jbeta, TCR beta CDR3 was amplified with immunoSEQ multiplex PCR. TCRdb redid the calling of the immunoSEQ multiplex PCR reads with MiXCR, one entry per CDR3 protein. Of a few hundred thousand distinct CDR3 sequences listed, 95% were seen once; the top ten hold around 0.099%. The J gene is TRBJ2-1, the V gene TRBV6-5; the D gene is possibly TRBD2 (5 bases). Sequenced: CD4+ T cells from PBMCs. The clonotype was recovered from a human donor with multiple sclerosis. The CDR3 DNA is TGTGCCAGCAGTTACTCGACCCACACTAGTGAGCAGTTCTTC. This sequence encodes CASSYSTHTSEQFF.